A single sample is the source of the 7 T cell receptor beta chains below, sequenced in a study of PD-1 blockade in classical Hodgkin lymphoma. Produced via immunoSEQ multiplex PCR; TCRdb's table is partial and in-frame only. The table shows over 15,000 clones, with 76% occurring only once. Time point given: cycle 4 day 1 (C4D1), after 5 to 7 weeks of nivolumab. No patient escaped relapse after autologous stem cell transplantation, and brentuximab vedotin exposure varied. The material was peripheral blood mononuclear cells (PBMCs), obtained before the fourth cycle of nivolumab. The receptors shown here come from a human donor with classical Hodgkin lymphoma.

This chain links TRBV29-1 with TRBJ2-5; D is unclear. CDR1 SQVTM and CDR2 ANQGSEA come from the germline V gene. The CDR3 contains 12 residues. Trimming removed 7 bases at V and 1 base at J, with 10 bases between. This chain's CDR3 is CSAEGIQETQYF. CDR3 coding DNA: TGCAGCGCCGAAGGCATCCAAGAGACCCAGTACTTC.

This chain links TRBV11-3 with TRBJ2-1, with 8 bases identical to TRBD2. The germline CDR1 and CDR2 sequences are SGHNT and YENEEA. Trimming at V came to 0 bases and at J to 8 bases, leaving 6 bases not matched to a gene. This CDR3 is 15 amino acids long. The CDR3 DNA follows: TGTGCCAGCAGCTTAGAGCCGACGGGAGGGGATGAGCAGTTCTTC. This codes for CASSLEPTGGDEQFF.

DNA for the CDR3: TGTGCCAGCAGTGAAGGACAGGGGGCAGATACGCAGTATTTT. As protein: CASSEGQGADTQYF. This chain links TRBV2 with TRBJ2-3; TRBD1 matches at 9 bases. The CDR3 has 14 amino acids. V dropped 1 base and J dropped 4; count of bases not matched to a gene: 0. The V gene's germline CDR1 is SNHLY and CDR2 FYNNEI.

The chain is built from TRBV12-2 and TRBJ1-1. TRBV12-2 is termed a pseudogene. This CDR3 region has 15 residues. As DNA, the CDR3 is TGTGCAAGTCGCTTAGAGGGACGGATGAACACTGAAGCTTTCTTT. Its translation: CASRLEGRMNTEAFF.

The chain employs TRBV9 and TRBJ2-1; D is perhaps TRBD1 (7 bases). V lost 6 bases and J 2 bases, leaving 15 bases between the germline ends. The germline gives CDR1 SGDLS, CDR2 YYNGEE. This CDR3 is built from 15 residues. CDR3 protein: CASTPQGGAYNEQFF. DNA for the CDR3: TGTGCCAGCACCCCGCAGGGGGGCGCCTACAATGAGCAGTTCTTC.

A single count supports this clone. The rearrangement joins TRBV7-2 to TRBJ2-5; TRBD1 aligns across 9 bases. Germline CDR1 reads SGHTA; CDR2 reads FQGNSA. V lost 5 bases and J lost 6; bases outside the gene matches: 4. The CDR3 length is 13 residues. The CDR3 loop is CASSITGGKTQYF. The CDR3 nucleotides are TGTGCCAGCAGCATTACAGGGGGCAAGACCCAGTACTTC.

The sample holds one count of this clone. The chain carries TRBV2 and TRBJ1-1; tentative D call: TRBD1 (6 bases). Trimming cost V 6 bases and J 2 bases, with 16 bases left between them. CDR3 length: 15 residues. CDR1 SNHLY and CDR2 FYNNEI come from the germline V gene. The CDR3 reads CASREDSFINTEAFF. The DNA for the CDR3 is TGTGCCAGCAGGGAGGACAGCTTCATAAACACTGAAGCTTTCTTT.